The 8 T cell receptor beta chains presented below share a single source sample, sequenced in a study of persistence of HIV-infected CD4 T cells. These receptors are not linked to any known antigen. The libraries were made with immunoSEQ version 4 in survey mode. Profiled with immunoSEQ multiplex PCR; TCRdb holds only in-frame clones, not every one. The sample holds 30,000 to 45,000 clones; 75% to 90% are singletons and the top ten take roughly 0.99%. Overlapping HIV-1 Gag 15-mer peptides at 1 ug per peptide per mL were used. CD40L/CD69 double-negative CD45RO-high memory CD4+ T cells were collected. The input for sequencing was cultured CD4+ T cells from PBMCs, taken from a patient who received antiretroviral therapy. These receptors were taken from an adult with HIV. The donor label of this sample is uncertain.

This chain uses TRBV30 with TRBJ1-1; TRBD1 aligns across 9 bases. This CDR3 has 16 residues. V was clipped by 2 bases and J by 9 bases; unmatched bases: 16. Germline loops: CDR1 GTSNPN, CDR2 SVGIG (reference sequence). CDR3 residues: CAWSPLPDRGYYQAFF. CDR3 nucleotide sequence: TGTGCCTGGAGTCCCCTTCCGGACAGGGGCTACTATCAAGCTTTCTTT.

V usage is TRBV2 and J usage is TRBJ2-6; tentatively, D is TRBD1 or TRBD2 (6 bases each). This CDR3 is built from 16 residues. V was pared by 4 bases and J by 3 bases, with 13 bases between. Germline V gene lookup returns CDR1 SNHLY and CDR2 FYNNEI. Here the CDR3 DNA reads TGTGCCAGCAGTGCTATGGGGGGCTTTGGGGCCAACGTCCTGACTTTC. As protein: CASSAMGGFGANVLTF.

The chain is built from TRBV5-1 and TRBJ2-2; 7 bases match TRBD1. Germline CDR1 SGHRS, CDR2 YFSETQ. Trimming removed 4 bases from V and 8 bases from J; junction bases left unmatched: 8. This CDR3 spans 14 amino acids. CDR3 in amino acids: CASSQQTGSGELFF. As DNA, the CDR3 is TGCGCCAGCAGCCAGCAGACAGGGTCGGGGGAGCTGTTTTTT. The whole variable domain, remainder taken from reference TRBV5-1 and TRBJ2-2, is KAGVTQTPRYLIKTRGQQVTLSCSPISGHRSVSWYQQTPGQGLQFLFEYFSETQRNKGNFPGRFSGRQFSNSRSEMNVSTLELGDSALYLCASSQQTGSGELFFGEGSRLTVL.

The chain uses TRBV19 and TRBJ2-3; 13 nucleotides agree with TRBD2. Germline V gene sequence: CDR1 LNHDA, CDR2 SQIVND (reference sequence). This CDR3 comprises 17 residues. V shed 5 bases and J 5 bases; nucleotides not matched to a gene: 10. CDR3 nucleotides: TGTGCCAGTAGTCTCGCCACTAGCGGGGGGGCCCAAGATACGCAGTATTTT. It encodes CASSLATSGGAQDTQYF.

This chain connects TRBV3-1 (or the pseudogene TRBV3-2) to TRBJ2-7; the D gene is possibly TRBD2 (5 bases). Germline V lookup: CDR1 LGHDT, CDR2 YNNKEL (reference sequence). V was trimmed by 5 bases and J by 6 bases, leaving 17 bases between them. This CDR3 has 14 amino acids. The CDR3 DNA is TGTGCCAGCAGCTCGCGAATTGAGGGCTCCGAGCAGTACTTC. Protein product: CASSSRIEGSEQYF.

The chain links TRBV19 to TRBJ1-2, with D maybe TRBD1 (5 bases). Trimming took 7 bases from V and 6 from J, leaving 21 bases between them. Germline CDR1 reads LNHDA; CDR2 reads SQIVND (reference sequence). The CDR3 is 15 residues long. Here the CDR3 reads CASMALLNAGNGYTF. Here the CDR3 DNA reads TGTGCCAGTATGGCCCTCCTCAACGCAGGGAATGGCTACACCTTC.

The CDR3, as DNA: TGCGCCAGCAGCTTGTCACAGGGTGCTAACTATGGCTACACCTTC. Protein product: CASSLSQGANYGYTF. The chain joins TRBV5-1 to TRBJ1-2; possibly TRBD1 for D (6 bases). Germline V gene sequence: CDR1 SGHRS, CDR2 YFSETQ. The CDR3 contains 15 residues. V lost 1 base and J lost 0, with 10 bases in between. Full variable domain (missing parts from reference TRBV5-1 and TRBJ1-2): KAGVTQTPRYLIKTRGQQVTLSCSPISGHRSVSWYQQTPGQGLQFLFEYFSETQRNKGNFPGRFSGRQFSNSRSEMNVSTLELGDSALYLCASSLSQGANYGYTFGSGTRLTVV.

The rearrangement joins TRBV6-1 to TRBJ1-5; D remains ambiguous. CDR1 is MNHNS and CDR2 is SASEGT in the germline V gene. Trimming cost V 4 bases and J 2 bases, with 18 bases left between them. This CDR3 is 17 amino acids long. CDR3 sequence (DNA): TGTGCCAGCAGTGGACCCTCCGGTGGAATTGGCAATCAGCCCCAGCATTTT. This codes for CASSGPSGGIGNQPQHF.